Shown below are 15 T cell receptor beta chains from a single sample sequenced in a study of T cells in Graves' hyperthyroidism and ophthalmopathy. What was amplified from RNA transcripts were TCR beta CDR3 regions. RT-PCR in the first round (using the HTBI primer set) targeted the TCR CDR3. MiXCR was run by TCRdb on the multiplex PCR reads, yielding one entry per CDR3 protein. The sample has more than 500,000 distinct CDR3 sequences, about a sixth seen once. Sequencing was performed on blood. The receptors come from a woman under 40 with Graves' hyperthyroidism.

The V gene is TRBV4-1, the J gene TRBJ2-7; D is possibly TRBD2 (5 bases). Germline values: CDR1 MGHRA, CDR2 YSYEKL. Trimming shortened V by 1 base and J by 2 bases, and 9 bases separated the two germline ends. CDR3 length: 14 residues. For the CDR3, the DNA is TGCGCCAGCAGCCAAGGTCTAGCTCCCTACGAGCAGTACTTC. Its translation is CASSQGLAPYEQYF.

In this sample, this clonotype turned up many times. This chain joins TRBV20-1 and TRBJ2-7; TRBD2 matches at 14 bases. The trim removed 5 bases at V and 5 bases at J, leaving 5 bases unmatched. Germline loops: CDR1 DFQATT, CDR2 SNEGSKA (reference sequence). This CDR3 has 14 residues. CDR3 region: CSAYLGLAGDEQYF. CDR3 coding DNA: TGCAGTGCTTATCTGGGACTAGCGGGAGACGAGCAGTACTTC.

This sequence joins TRBV20-1 and TRBJ1-2; TRBD1 might be the D (6 bases). V was shortened by 3 bases and J by 0 bases, with 8 bases between the two germline ends. The germline CDR1 and CDR2 sequences are DFQATT and SNEGSKA (reference sequence). The CDR3 loop spans 13 amino acids. The CDR3 bases are TGCAGTGCTAGGGACAGCACTAACTATGGCTACACCTTC. Translation: CSARDSTNYGYTF.

CDR3: CASSRAYEQFF. The CDR3 region has the DNA TGTGCCAGCAGTCGAGCCTATGAGCAGTTCTTC. This chain joins TRBV12-3 or TRBV12-4 and TRBJ2-1; D unclear. V dropped 5 bases and J dropped 8 bases, with 7 bases sitting between them. The CDR3 length is 11 residues.

This clonotype has a count of ten or more. J is TRBJ2-1 and V is TRBV5-1; 8 nucleotides align to TRBD1. V dropped 4 bases and J dropped 2; count of bases not matched to a gene: 8. Germline values: CDR1 SGHRS, CDR2 YFSETQ. The CDR3 loop spans 16 amino acids. The CDR3 nucleotides read TGCGCCAGCAGCCAGCAAGCGACAGGGGCCTACAATGAGCAGTTCTTC. Translation gives CASSQQATGAYNEQFF. Based on the CDR3 plus reference TRBV5-1 and TRBJ2-1, the full variable domain is KAGVTQTPRYLIKTRGQQVTLSCSPISGHRSVSWYQQTPGQGLQFLFEYFSETQRNKGNFPGRFSGRQFSNSRSEMNVSTLELGDSALYLCASSQQATGAYNEQFFGPGTRLTVL.

This clonotype was picked up many times. The chain joins TRBV28 to TRBJ2-5; 13 bases line up with TRBD2. Germline V gives CDR1 MDHEN, CDR2 SYDVKM. The CDR3 length is 16 residues. J was trimmed by 3 bases and V by 5 bases; bases with no gene match: 6. CDR3 nucleotides: TGTGCCAGCAGTCGACCTGGACTAGCGGGAGAAGAGACCCAGTACTTC. Its translation: CASSRPGLAGEETQYF.

The chain combines TRBV2 with TRBJ2-3, with D perhaps TRBD1 or TRBD2 (6 bases each). Germline CDR1 reads SNHLY; CDR2 reads FYNNEI. The CDR3 runs 16 residues. V lost 10 bases and J lost 2, with 22 bases in between. DNA of the CDR3: TGTGCCACAGCCCGGGACGGGGGCGCGATCACAGATACGCAGTATTTT. Translating it yields CATARDGGAITDTQYF.

The rearrangement links TRBV28 to TRBJ2-1, with 9 bases matching TRBD2. The CDR3 has 17 amino acids. Trimming took 5 bases from V and 0 from J; bases not matched to a gene: 8. Germline V CDR1 and CDR2: MDHEN, SYDVKM. DNA for the CDR3: TGTGCCAGCAGTATCCGACTAGCGGATAGCTCCTACAATGAGCAGTTCTTC. The encoded protein is CASSIRLADSSYNEQFF.

The table lists this clonotype with a few counts. The V gene is TRBV7-2, the J gene TRBJ2-2; D may be TRBD2 (5 bases). The germline CDR1 and CDR2 sequences are SGHTA and FQGNSA. The CDR3 sequence is 15 residues long. The V end lost 5 bases, the J end lost 2 bases, and 12 bases lay between the germline ends. The CDR3 region has the DNA TGTGCCAGCAGCACCCCACTAGGAAACACCGGGGAGCTGTTTTTT. It is translated as CASSTPLGNTGELFF.

In this sample, this clonotype turned up many times. This chain links TRBV12-3 or TRBV12-4 with TRBJ1-2; the D gene is possibly TRBD1 (6 bases). The CDR3 extends over 13 amino acids. The V end was cut by 7 bases, the J end by 4 bases, with 13 bases between. For the CDR3, the DNA is TGTGCCAGCACCCCGGGGGACACCTATGGCTACACCTTC. Amino acids: CASTPGDTYGYTF.

The chain employs TRBV5-1 and TRBJ2-1; the D gene is possibly TRBD2 (6 bases). CDR1 and CDR2 from the germline V gene are SGHRS and YFSETQ. The CDR3 loop spans 15 amino acids. Deletions cut 7 bases from V and 0 bases from J, with 14 bases between. CDR3: CASASGGSSYNEQFF. CDR3 in DNA: TGCGCCAGCGCAAGTGGGGGGAGCTCCTACAATGAGCAGTTCTTC. Full variable domain (rest looked up from reference TRBV5-1 and TRBJ2-1): KAGVTQTPRYLIKTRGQQVTLSCSPISGHRSVSWYQQTPGQGLQFLFEYFSETQRNKGNFPGRFSGRQFSNSRSEMNVSTLELGDSALYLCASASGGSSYNEQFFGPGTRLTVL.

A few counts support this clonotype. The gene calls are TRBV11-3 and TRBJ2-1, with 14 positions matching TRBD2. The CDR3 spans 16 residues. V lost 0 bases and J lost 9; bases outside the gene matches: 4. Germline lookup yields CDR1 SGHNT and CDR2 YENEEA. CDR3: CASSLEGLAGVGEQFF. CDR3 bases: TGTGCCAGCAGCTTAGAGGGACTAGCGGGAGTCGGTGAGCAGTTCTTC.

This clonotype was picked up many times. The V gene is TRBV6-2 or TRBV6-3, the J gene TRBJ2-1, with no clear D. CDR1 is MNHEY and CDR2 is SVGEGT in the germline V gene. V lost 6 bases to trimming and J lost 8 bases, with 14 bases between them. CDR3 length: 13 residues. CDR3 region: CASSTSTADEQFF. CDR3 bases: TGTGCCAGCAGCACCTCGACGGCGGATGAGCAGTTCTTC.

In the case of this clonotype: An end of the junction differs from the germline gene, which may be a read error. V usage is TRBV20-1 and J usage is TRBJ1-1, with D unclear. CDR1 and CDR2 from the germline V gene are DFQATT and SNEGSKA (reference sequence). CDR3 length: 13 residues. The CDR3 here is CGARRHLNTEAFF. The CDR3 DNA reads TGCGGTGCCAGGAGGCACTTGAACACTGAAGCTTTCTTT.

This clonotype was picked up many times. The chain recombines TRBV7-2 with TRBJ2-3; 9 bases match TRBD2. This CDR3 has 15 amino acids. Germline trimming cut 5 bases from V and 1 base from J; bases unmatched to any gene: 4. Germline CDR1 is SGHTA and CDR2 is FQGNSA. The CDR3 loop is CASSRGRVGTDTQYF. DNA of the CDR3: TGTGCCAGCAGCCGCGGGAGGGTAGGCACAGATACGCAGTATTTT.